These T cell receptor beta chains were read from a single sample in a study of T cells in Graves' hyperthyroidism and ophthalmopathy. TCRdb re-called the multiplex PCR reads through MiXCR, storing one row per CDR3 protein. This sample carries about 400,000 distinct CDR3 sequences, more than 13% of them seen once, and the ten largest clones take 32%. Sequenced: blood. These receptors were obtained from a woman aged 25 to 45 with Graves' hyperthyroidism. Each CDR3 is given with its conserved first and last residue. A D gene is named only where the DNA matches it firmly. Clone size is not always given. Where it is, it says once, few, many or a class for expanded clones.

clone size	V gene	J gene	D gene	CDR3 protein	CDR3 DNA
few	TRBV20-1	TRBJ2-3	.	CSASVRLALDTQYF	TGCAGTGCTAGTGTTCGCCTAGCGCTAGATACGCAGTATTTT
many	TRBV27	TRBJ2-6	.	CASSFFGAAGANVLTF	TGTGCCAGCAGTTTTTTCGGGGCGGCGGGGGCCAACGTCCTGACTTTC
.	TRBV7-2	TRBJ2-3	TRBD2	CASSLVPSGRALSTDTQYF	TGTGCCAGCAGCTTAGTGCCTAGCGGGAGGGCCTTGAGCACAGATACGCAGTATTTT
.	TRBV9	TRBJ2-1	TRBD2	CASSARHLTGLAGRYSEQFF	TGTGCCAGCAGCGCCAGACATCTAACAGGACTAGCGGGGCGATACAGTGAGCAGTTCTTC
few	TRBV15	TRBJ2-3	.	CATSTPPRADTQYF	TGTGCCACCAGCACCCCTCCCAGGGCAGATACGCAGTATTTT
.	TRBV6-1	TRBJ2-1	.	CASAQGASGVSGFF	TGTGCCAGCGCCCAGGGGGCTAGCGGAGTATCCGGGTTCTTC
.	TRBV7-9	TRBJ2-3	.	CASSLSLTRGADTQYF	TGTGCCAGCAGCTTATCTCTTACTAGGGGGGCAGATACGCAGTATTTT
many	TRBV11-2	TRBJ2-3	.	CASSLATPQNTQYF	TGTGCCAGCAGCTTAGCAACACCACAGAATACGCAGTATTTT
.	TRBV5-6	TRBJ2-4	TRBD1	CASSPRQGAIFNIQYF	TGTGCCAGCAGCCCCAGACAGGGGGCGATTTTTAACATTCAGTACTTC
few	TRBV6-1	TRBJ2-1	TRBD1	CASSRTGEYNEQFF	TGTGCCAGCAGCCGGACAGGGGAATACAATGAGCAGTTCTTC
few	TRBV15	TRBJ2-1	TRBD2	CATSRQSGSNEQFF	TGTGCCACCAGCAGACAGAGCGGGAGCAATGAGCAGTTCTTC
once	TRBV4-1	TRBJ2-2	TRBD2	CASSPSSGRGTGEPFF	TGCGCCAGCAGCCCCTCTAGCGGGAGGGGGACCGGGGAGCCGTTTTTT
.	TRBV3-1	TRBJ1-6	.	CASSQVTRSSYNSPLHF	TGTGCCAGCAGCCAGGTTACTCGAAGCTCCTATAATTCACCCCTCCACTTT
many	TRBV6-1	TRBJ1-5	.	CASSEGGWSNQPQHF	TGTGCCAGCAGTGAAGGTGGTTGGAGCAATCAGCCCCAGCATTTT
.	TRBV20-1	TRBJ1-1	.	CRGVGGSEAFF	TGCAGAGGGGTGGGAGGATCTGAAGCTTTCTTT
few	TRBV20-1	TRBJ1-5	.	CSARLRLNGWQPRHF	TGCAGTGCTAGACTTCGGCTCAACGGGTGGCAGCCCCGGCATTTT
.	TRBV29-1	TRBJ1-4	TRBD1	CSVGSDRGWEKLFF	TGCAGCGTTGGATCGGACAGGGGGTGGGAAAAACTGTTTTTT
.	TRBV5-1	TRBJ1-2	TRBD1	CASSLEGQGASGYTF	TGCGCCAGCAGCTTGGAGGGACAGGGGGCTTCTGGCTACACCTTC